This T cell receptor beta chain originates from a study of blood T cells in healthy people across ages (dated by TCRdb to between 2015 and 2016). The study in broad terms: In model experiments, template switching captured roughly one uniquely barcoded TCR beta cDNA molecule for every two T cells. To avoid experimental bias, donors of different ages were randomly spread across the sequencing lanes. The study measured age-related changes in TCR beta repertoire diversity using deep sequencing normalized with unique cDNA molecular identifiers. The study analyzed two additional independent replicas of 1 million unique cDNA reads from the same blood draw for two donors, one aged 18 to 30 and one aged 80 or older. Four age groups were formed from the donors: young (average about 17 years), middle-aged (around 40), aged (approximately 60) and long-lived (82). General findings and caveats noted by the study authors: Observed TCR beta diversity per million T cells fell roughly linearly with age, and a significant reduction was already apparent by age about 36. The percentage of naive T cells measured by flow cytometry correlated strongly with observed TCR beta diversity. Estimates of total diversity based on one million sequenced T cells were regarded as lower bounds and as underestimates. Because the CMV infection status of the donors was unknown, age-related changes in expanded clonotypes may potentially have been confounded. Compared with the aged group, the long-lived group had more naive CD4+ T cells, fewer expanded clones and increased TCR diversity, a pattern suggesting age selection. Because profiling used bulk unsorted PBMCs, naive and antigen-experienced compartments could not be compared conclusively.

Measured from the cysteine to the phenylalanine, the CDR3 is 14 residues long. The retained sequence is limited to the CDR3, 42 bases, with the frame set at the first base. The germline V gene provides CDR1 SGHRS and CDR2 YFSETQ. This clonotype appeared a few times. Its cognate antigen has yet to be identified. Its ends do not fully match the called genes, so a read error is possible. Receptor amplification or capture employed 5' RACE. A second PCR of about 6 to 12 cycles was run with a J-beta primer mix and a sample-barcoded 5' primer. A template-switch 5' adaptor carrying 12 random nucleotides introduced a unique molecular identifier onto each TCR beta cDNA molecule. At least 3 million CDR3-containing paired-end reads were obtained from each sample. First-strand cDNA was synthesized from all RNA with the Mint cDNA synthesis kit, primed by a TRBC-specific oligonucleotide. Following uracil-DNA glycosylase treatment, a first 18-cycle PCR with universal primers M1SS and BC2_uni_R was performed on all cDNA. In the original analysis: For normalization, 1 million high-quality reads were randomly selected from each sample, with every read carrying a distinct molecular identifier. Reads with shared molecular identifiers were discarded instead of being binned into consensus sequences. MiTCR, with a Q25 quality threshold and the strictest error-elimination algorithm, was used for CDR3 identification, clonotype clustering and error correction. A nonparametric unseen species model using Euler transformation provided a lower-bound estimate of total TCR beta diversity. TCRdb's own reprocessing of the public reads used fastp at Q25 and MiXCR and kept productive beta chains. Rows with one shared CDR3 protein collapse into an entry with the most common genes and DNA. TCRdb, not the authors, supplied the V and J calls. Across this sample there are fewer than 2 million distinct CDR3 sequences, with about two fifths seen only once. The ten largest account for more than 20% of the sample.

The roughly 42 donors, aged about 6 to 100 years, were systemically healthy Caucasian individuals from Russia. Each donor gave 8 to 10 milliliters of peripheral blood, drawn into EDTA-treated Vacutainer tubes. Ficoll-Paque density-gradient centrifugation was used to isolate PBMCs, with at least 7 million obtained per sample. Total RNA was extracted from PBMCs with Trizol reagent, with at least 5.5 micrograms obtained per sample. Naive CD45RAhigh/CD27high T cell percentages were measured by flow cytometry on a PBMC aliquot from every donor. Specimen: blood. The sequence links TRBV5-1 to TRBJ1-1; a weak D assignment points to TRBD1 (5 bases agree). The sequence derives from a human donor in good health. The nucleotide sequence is TGTGCCAGCAGCCCAGGACACAAGAACACTGAAGCTTTCTTT. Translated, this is CASSPGHKNTEAFF.